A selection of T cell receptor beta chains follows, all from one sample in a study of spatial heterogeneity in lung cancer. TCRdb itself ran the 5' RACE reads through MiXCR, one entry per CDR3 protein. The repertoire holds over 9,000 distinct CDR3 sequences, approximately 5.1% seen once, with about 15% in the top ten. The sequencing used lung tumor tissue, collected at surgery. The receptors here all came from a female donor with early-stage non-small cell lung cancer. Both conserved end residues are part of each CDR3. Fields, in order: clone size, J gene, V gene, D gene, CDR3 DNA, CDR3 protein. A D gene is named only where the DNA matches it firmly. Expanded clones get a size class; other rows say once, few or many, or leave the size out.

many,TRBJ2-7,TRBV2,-,TGTGCCAGCAGTGTTCAGGGTTCCTACGAGCAGTACTTC,CASSVQGSYEQYF
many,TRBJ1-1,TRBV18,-,TGTGCCAGCTCTCCATCGGGGGGTCAGCTGAACACTGAAGCTTTCTTT,CASSPSGGQLNTEAFF
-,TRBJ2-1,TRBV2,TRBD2,TGTGCCAGCAGTGAATCCAGCGGGAGCCAGTTCTTC,CASSESSGSQFF
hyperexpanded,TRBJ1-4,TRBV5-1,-,TGCGCCAGCAGCTACGGGACTGCAACTAATGAAAAACTGTTTTTT,CASSYGTATNEKLFF
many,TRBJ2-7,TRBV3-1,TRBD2,TGTGCCAGCAGCCCCCTAGCGGGAGGATCCTCCTACGAGCAGTACTTC,CASSPLAGGSSYEQYF
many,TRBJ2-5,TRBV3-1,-,TGTGCCAGCAGCCAAAGACGGCAGACCCAGTACTTC,CASSQRRQTQYF
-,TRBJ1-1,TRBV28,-,TGTGCCAGCAGCCCTGAGGAGGGTACTGAAGCTTTCTTT,CASSPEEGTEAFF
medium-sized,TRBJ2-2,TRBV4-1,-,TGCGCCAGCAGCCAAGTTCTCGACAGGCCGGGCACCGGGGAGCTGTTTTTT,CASSQVLDRPGTGELFF
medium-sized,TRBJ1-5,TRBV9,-,TGTGCCAGCAGCGGAAAAGGGACGGGCAATCAGCCCCAGCATTTT,CASSGKGTGNQPQHF
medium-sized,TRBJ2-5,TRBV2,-,TGTGCCAGCAGTGTTTCGGAGACCCAGTACTTC,CASSVSETQYF
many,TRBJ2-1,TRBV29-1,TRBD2,TGCACTTCGACCTCCGCGGGAGGGATGAGTGAGCAGTTCTTC,CTSTSAGGMSEQFF
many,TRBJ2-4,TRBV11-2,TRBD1,TGTGCCAGCAGCCTACGGACAGGGTCCAAAAACATTCAGTACTTC,CASSLRTGSKNIQYF
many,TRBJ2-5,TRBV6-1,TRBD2,TGTGCCAGCAGTGGGGGACTAGCTGAAGAGACCCAGTACTTC,CASSGGLAEETQYF
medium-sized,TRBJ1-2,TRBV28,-,TGTGCCAGCAGAAAAACAGCAAACTATGGCTACACCTTC,CASRKTANYGYTF
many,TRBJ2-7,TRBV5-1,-,TGCGCCAGCAGCTTGGAAGCAGTCCACGAGCAGTACTTC,CASSLEAVHEQYF
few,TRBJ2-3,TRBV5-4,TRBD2,TGTGCCACCTCCCTAACAGCGGGAAGCACAGATACGCAGTATTTT,CATSLTAGSTDTQYF
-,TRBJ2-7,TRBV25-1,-,TGTGCCAGCAGTAGGGCGTACGAGCAGTACTTC,CASSRAYEQYF
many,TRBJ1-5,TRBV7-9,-,TGTGCCAGCAGCTTAGGGCCTGATCAGCCCCAGCATTTT,CASSLGPDQPQHF
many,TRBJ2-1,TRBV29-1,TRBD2,TGCAGCGTTGAAAGCGGGAGCGACTATTACAATGAGCAGTTCTTC,CSVESGSDYYNEQFF
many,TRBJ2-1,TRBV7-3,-,TGTGCCAGCAGCTTAACTTATCGGCAGCTCGATGAGCAGTTCTTC,CASSLTYRQLDEQFF
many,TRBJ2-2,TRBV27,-,TGTGGGTCCGGGACAACGAACACCGGGGAGCTGTTTTTT,CGSGTTNTGELFF
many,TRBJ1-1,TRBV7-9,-,TGTGCCAGCAGCTTACAGGGTATGGTCGCTGAAGCTTTCTTT,CASSLQGMVAEAFF
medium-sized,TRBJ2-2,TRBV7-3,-,TGTGCCAGCAGCTTAAAGAACACCGGGGAGCTGTTTTTT,CASSLKNTGELFF
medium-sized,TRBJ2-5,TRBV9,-,TGTGCCAGCAGCGACCCCTTCCAAGAGACCCAGTACTTC,CASSDPFQETQYF
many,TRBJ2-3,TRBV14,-,TGTGCCAGCAGTGAAGGGGGAGACAGTACGCAGTATTTT,CASSEGGDSTQYF
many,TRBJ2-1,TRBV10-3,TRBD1,TGTGCCATCGGCCGGGACAGGGGAAACAATGAGCAGTTCTTC,CAIGRDRGNNEQFF
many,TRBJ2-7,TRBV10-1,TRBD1,TGCGCCAGCAGTTCCTCCGGACAGGGCTCCTACGAGCAGTACTTC,CASSSSGQGSYEQYF
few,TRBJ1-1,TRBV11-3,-,TGTGCCAGCAGCTCTAACGGGGGGAGCACTGAAGCTTTCTTT,CASSSNGGSTEAFF
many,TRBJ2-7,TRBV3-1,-,TGTGCCAGCAGCCAAGATACGGGCCCTTCCATCCACGAGCAGTACTTC,CASSQDTGPSIHEQYF
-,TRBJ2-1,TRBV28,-,TGTGCCAGCATTAAGAGGATACCCAATGAGCAGTTCTTC,CASIKRIPNEQFF
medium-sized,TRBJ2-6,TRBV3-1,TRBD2,TGTGCCAGCAGCCAATCTAGCGGGAGGGCCTCAGGGGCCAACGTCCTGACTTTC,CASSQSSGRASGANVLTF
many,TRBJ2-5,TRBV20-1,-,TGCAGTGCTAGGATGGGATCCACAGGGACCCAGTACTTC,CSARMGSTGTQYF
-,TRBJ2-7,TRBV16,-,TGTGCCAGCAGTCAGTGGACCGACTACGAGCAGTACTTC,CASSQWTDYEQYF
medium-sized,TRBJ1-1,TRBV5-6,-,TGTGCCAGCAGCTGGGGATACACTGAAGCTTTCTTT,CASSWGYTEAFF
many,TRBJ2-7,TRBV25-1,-,TGTGCCAGCAGTTTTGCGGACGAGCAGTACTTC,CASSFADEQYF
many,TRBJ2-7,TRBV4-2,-,TGTGCCAGCAGCCAGGGGGAAGCCACATACGAGCAGTACTTC,CASSQGEATYEQYF
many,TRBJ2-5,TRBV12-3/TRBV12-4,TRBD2,TGTGCCAGCAGTCCGGCTCGACTAGCGGGGGAACTCCAAGAGACCCAGTACTTC,CASSPARLAGELQETQYF
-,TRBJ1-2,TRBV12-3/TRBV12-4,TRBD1,TGTGCCAGCAGTGTCGGGACAGACTACCACTATGGCTACACCTTC,CASSVGTDYHYGYTF
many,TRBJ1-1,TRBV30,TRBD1,TGTGCCTGGAGTGTACTACAGGGGGCAACTGAAGCTTTCTTT,CAWSVLQGATEAFF
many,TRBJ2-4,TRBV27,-,TGTGCCAGCAGTTTTTTGACAGAAAACATTCAGTACTTC,CASSFLTENIQYF
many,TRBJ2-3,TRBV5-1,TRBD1,TGCGCCAGCAGCTTGAGTTTGGGGACAGGGCTTTGGGATACGCAGTATTTT,CASSLSLGTGLWDTQYF
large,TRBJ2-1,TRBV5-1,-,TGCGCCAGCAGCCAAGACTCGCCGAACCACAATGAGCAGTTCTTC,CASSQDSPNHNEQFF
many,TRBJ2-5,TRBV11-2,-,TGTGCCAGCAGCCGAGAGGTATCCGGAGAGACCCAGTACTTC,CASSREVSGETQYF
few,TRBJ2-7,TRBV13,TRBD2,TGTGCCAGCAGCTTAGGCCCTAGCGGGAGAATTACCTACGAGCAGTACTTC,CASSLGPSGRITYEQYF
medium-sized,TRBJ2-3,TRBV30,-,TGTGCCTTCCGCCGGGCACCACGGGGGACAGATACGCAGTATTTT,CAFRRAPRGTDTQYF
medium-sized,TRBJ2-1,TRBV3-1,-,TGTGCCAGCAGCCAGGGAGATAGCCCCACCGGGGGGTTCTTC,CASSQGDSPTGGFF
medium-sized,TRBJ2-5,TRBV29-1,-,TGCAGCGTTGAGGGGCTAGCAGAGACCCAGTACTTC,CSVEGLAETQYF
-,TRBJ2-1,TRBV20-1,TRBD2,TGCAGTGCTAGAGATGTGGGACTAGCACACAATGAGCAGTTCTTC,CSARDVGLAHNEQFF
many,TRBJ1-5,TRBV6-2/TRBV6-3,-,TGTGCCAGCAGTCCTACCGGACAGTCTCAGCCCCAGCATTTT,CASSPTGQSQPQHF
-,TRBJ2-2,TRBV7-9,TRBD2,TGTGCCAGCAGTAAGACTAGCGCGAACACCGGGGAGCTGTTTTTT,CASSKTSANTGELFF
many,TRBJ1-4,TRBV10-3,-,TGTGCCATCAACAGCGAGGGGACCAGTGAAAAACTGTTTTTT,CAINSEGTSEKLFF
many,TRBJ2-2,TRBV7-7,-,TGTGCTAGCAGCTTACGAGCCGGGGAGCTGTTTTTT,CASSLRAGELFF
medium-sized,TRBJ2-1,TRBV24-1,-,TGTGCCACCAGTGCCCAGGGGAAGCATGAGCAGTTCTTC,CATSAQGKHEQFF
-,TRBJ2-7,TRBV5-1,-,TGCGCCAGCAGCTTGGCCTCAGAGCCCTACGAGCAGTACTTC,CASSLASEPYEQYF
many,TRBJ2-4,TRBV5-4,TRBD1,TGTGCCAGCAGCACCGGACAGGGAGAACTAGCCAAAAACATTCAGTACTTC,CASSTGQGELAKNIQYF
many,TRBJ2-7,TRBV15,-,TGTGCCACCAGCAGAGGCCGGTCCTACGAGCAGTACTTC,CATSRGRSYEQYF
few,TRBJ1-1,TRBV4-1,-,TGCGCCAGCAGCCTGCTTCAGGGGAACACTGAAGCTTTCTTT,CASSLLQGNTEAFF
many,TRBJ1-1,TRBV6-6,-,TGTGCCCTTGGACAGAGCTTAGGGAACACTGAAGCTTTCTTT,CALGQSLGNTEAFF
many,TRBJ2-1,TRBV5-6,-,TGTGCCAGCAGCTTGTTTGTCTCAGACAGTGAGCAGTTCTTC,CASSLFVSDSEQFF